The clone carrying this TCR beta chain appeared a few times. The antigen is undetermined. The junction departs from the called germline gene at one end, perhaps through a read error. The data originate from a study of response to subunit inactivated influenza vaccine. Germline CDR1 reads MNHEY; CDR2 reads SMNVEV (reference sequence). The CDR3 sequence is 12 residues long. General study results and limits: The authors offered the suggestion that each seasonal influenza vaccination recruits few new T cells.

TCRdb reprocessed the RT-PCR reads via MiXCR and lists one record per CDR3 protein. The data show more than 700,000 distinct CDR3 sequences, with roughly 20% seen just once and 10% held by the top ten. Sequencing used PBMCs from blood, obtained approximately 5 days after vaccination. The chain is built from TRBV27 and TRBJ2-1; 7 nucleotides line up with TRBD1. This TCR was sampled from a man aged 45-65 years who received an inactivated influenza vaccine. In nucleotides, the CDR3 is TGTGCCAGCAGCCCGCGACAGGGAATAAACCTCTTC. As protein: CASSPRQGINLF.